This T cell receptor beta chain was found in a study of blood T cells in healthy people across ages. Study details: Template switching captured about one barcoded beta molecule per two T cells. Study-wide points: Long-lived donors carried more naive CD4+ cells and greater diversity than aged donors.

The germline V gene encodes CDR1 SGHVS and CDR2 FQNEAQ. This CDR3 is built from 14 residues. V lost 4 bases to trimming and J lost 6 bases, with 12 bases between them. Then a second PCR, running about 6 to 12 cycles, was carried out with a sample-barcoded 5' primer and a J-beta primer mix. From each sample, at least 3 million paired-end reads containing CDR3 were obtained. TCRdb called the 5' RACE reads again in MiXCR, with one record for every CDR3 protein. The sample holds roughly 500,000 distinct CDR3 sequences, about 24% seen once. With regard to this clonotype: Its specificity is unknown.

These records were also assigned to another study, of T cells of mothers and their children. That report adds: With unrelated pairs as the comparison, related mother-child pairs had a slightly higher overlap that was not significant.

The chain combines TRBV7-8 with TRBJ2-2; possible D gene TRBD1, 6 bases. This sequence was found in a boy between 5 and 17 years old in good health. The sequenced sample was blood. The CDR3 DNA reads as TGTGCCAGCAGCTCATTACAGGGCCCCGGGGAGCTGTTTTTT. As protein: CASSSLQGPGELFF.